This T cell receptor (beta chain) was obtained from a study of T cell responses to AZD1222 COVID-19 vaccine. The V gene's germline CDR1 is SGDLS and CDR2 YYNGEE. Trimming took 2 bases from V and 0 from J, leaving 9 bases between them. This CDR3 has 14 amino acids. The protocol was immunoSEQ multiplex PCR, while the TCRdb copy is restricted to in-frame clones and leaves out a portion. The sample yields 180,000 or so clones, approximately 90% seen once. Sequencing was performed on peripheral blood, taken 28 days after the second AZD1222 dose. The chain employs TRBV9 and TRBJ2-7, with D perhaps TRBD2 (6 bases). This clonotype was obtained from an adult who received the AZD1222 COVID-19 vaccine. CDR3 coding DNA: TGTGCCAGCAGCGTCGGCGGGGACTCCTACGAGCAGTACTTC. It translates to CASSVGGDSYEQYF.